This T cell receptor beta chain is drawn from a study of T-cell memory formation after mild COVID-19. Regarding the study as a whole: The appearance of some responding clones in pre-infection memory suggested that cross-reactive memory joined.

Details on this clonotype: Antigen: not known.

5'RACE primed at constant segments yielded TCR alpha and TCR beta cDNA libraries bearing sample barcodes and UMIs. TCRdb used MiXCR to reprocess the 5' RACE reads, holding one entry per CDR3 protein. The sample holds hundreds of thousands of distinct CDR3 sequences; 20% to 25% are singletons and the top ten take approximately 8.4%. V lost 5 bases to trimming and J lost 1 base, with 14 bases between them. Looked up from germline, CDR1 is SGHTA and CDR2 is FQGTGA. The CDR3 runs to 15 residues. This receptor was obtained from an adult woman who had mild COVID-19 (a few samples of this study predate the infection). Cell type and time point are not known. What was sequenced was PBMCs or a T cell subset sorted from them (not recorded which). The chain has TRBV7-3 and TRBJ1-1, with D perhaps matching TRBD1 (6 bases). The CDR3 DNA reads as TGTGCCAGCAGCCCTGAGGCAGGGGCGAACACTGAAGCTTTCTTT. It is translated as CASSPEAGANTEAFF. Full variable domain (missing parts from reference TRBV7-3 and TRBJ1-1): GAGVSQTPSNKVTEKGKYVELRCDPISGHTALYWYRQSLGQGPEFLIYFQGTGAADDSGLPNDRFFAVRPEGSVSTLKIQRTERGDSAVYLCASSPEAGANTEAFFGQGTRLTVV.